This TCR beta chain was sequenced in a study of blood T cell repertoires in COVID-19. Turning to the study itself: There were acute and convalescent COVID-19 samples, and they came from the United States, Italy and Spain. T cells, B-cell-depleted T cells, or PBMCs provided the cDNA or gDNA that served as material.

The germline CDR1 and CDR2 sequences are SGDLS and YYNGEE. J lost 4 bases, V lost 8 bases, and 12 bases had no gene match. The CDR3 has 15 residues. In this sample, this clone turned up a few times. Repertoires were generated with immunoSEQ multiplex PCR, while TCRdb's copy carries only in-frame clones and drops some. The table has 120,000 to 150,000 clones, 80% to 90% seen once. The participants were between about 18 and 89 years old and came from about two dozen US areas. The source of this sequence is a woman between 50 and 59 years old with acute COVID-19. Sequenced: PBMCs or T cells enriched from blood (not recorded which). The chain has TRBV9 and TRBJ2-1, with 7 bases matching TRBD2. CDR3: CASSEAGVNYNEQFF. The CDR3 DNA reads TGTGCCAGTAGTGAGGCGGGAGTGAATTACAATGAGCAGTTCTTC.